A selection of T cell receptor beta chains follows, all from one sample in a study of blood T cell repertoires in COVID-19. Method: immunoSEQ multiplex PCR; TCRdb's copy keeps in-frame clones and lacks some. This table has some 75,000 clones, more than 65% appearing once. The sequencing input was peripheral blood. The receptors were gathered from a woman older than 75 with active or convalescent COVID-19. The CDR3 runs from the conserved cysteine through the conserved F or W. Each record gives: D gene, J gene, clone size, V gene, CDR3 protein, CDR3 DNA. D genes are given only for firm matches. Size tells how often a clone was seen (once, few, many) or the class of an expanded clone, and some rows leave it out.

D: -; J: TRBJ1-4; size: -; V: TRBV4-1; CDR3: CASSQDLGGDLFF; DNA: TGCGCCAGCAGCCAAGATCTGGGAGGGGATCTGTTTTTT
D: -; J: TRBJ2-7; size: -; V: TRBV30; CDR3: CAWSGTARYEQYF; DNA: TGTGCCTGGAGTGGGACAGCCCGCTACGAGCAGTACTTC
D: TRBD2; J: TRBJ2-2; size: -; V: TRBV3-1/TRBV3-2; CDR3: CASSQATLGRGTGELFF; DNA: TGTGCCAGCAGCCAAGCAACATTGGGGAGGGGCACCGGGGAGCTGTTTTTT
D: TRBD1; J: TRBJ1-1; size: -; V: TRBV27; CDR3: CASSLSGTGNTEAFF; DNA: TGTGCCAGCAGTTTATCCGGGACAGGAAACACTGAAGCTTTCTTT
D: -; J: TRBJ1-3; size: -; V: TRBV19; CDR3: CASSISADSGNTIYF; DNA: TGTGCCAGTAGTATTAGTGCGGACTCTGGAAACACCATATATTTT
D: -; J: TRBJ2-3; size: -; V: TRBV7-6; CDR3: CASSLAGGLTQYF; DNA: TGTGCCAGCAGCTTAGCGGGGGGGCTAACGCAGTATTTT
D: -; J: TRBJ2-7; size: few; V: TRBV12-5; CDR3: CASGLVRGDSSYEQYF; DNA: TGTGCTAGTGGTTTGGTCCGTGGGGACTCCTCCTACGAGCAGTACTTC
D: TRBD1; J: TRBJ2-5; size: -; V: TRBV27; CDR3: CASTQGAEETQYF; DNA: TGTGCCAGCACCCAGGGGGCGGAAGAGACCCAGTACTTC
D: TRBD1; J: TRBJ2-1; size: -; V: TRBV7-2; CDR3: CASSLAVGPGGVNEQFF; DNA: TGTGCCAGCAGCTTAGCGGTTGGGCCAGGGGGTGTAAATGAGCAGTTCTTC
D: -; J: TRBJ2-1; size: -; V: TRBV11-1; CDR3: CASSQKQGSYNEQFF; DNA: TGTGCCAGCAGCCAAAAACAGGGCTCCTACAATGAGCAGTTCTTC
D: -; J: TRBJ1-2; size: -; V: TRBV4-3; CDR3: CASSRGGQYGYTF; DNA: TGCGCCAGCAGCCGGGGCGGACAGTATGGCTACACCTTC
D: -; J: TRBJ2-7; size: -; V: TRBV30; CDR3: CAWSRDRSYEQYF; DNA: TGTGCCTGGAGTAGAGACAGGTCCTACGAGCAGTACTTC
D: -; J: TRBJ1-1; size: -; V: TRBV4-1; CDR3: CASSQERAFMNTEAFF; DNA: TGCGCCAGCAGCCAAGAGAGGGCGTTCATGAACACTGAAGCTTTCTTT
D: -; J: TRBJ2-7; size: few; V: TRBV7-2; CDR3: CASSPRLVSREQYF; DNA: TGTGCCAGCAGCCCGAGACTAGTATCTCGCGAGCAGTACTTC
D: TRBD1; J: TRBJ1-1; size: -; V: TRBV6-4; CDR3: CASSDSLGQTYTEAFF; DNA: TGTGCCAGCAGTGACTCGTTGGGACAGACTTACACTGAAGCTTTCTTT
D: -; J: TRBJ1-2; size: -; V: TRBV6-1; CDR3: CASSDPGRAGTF; DNA: TGTGCCAGCAGTGACCCCGGGCGAGCGGGCACCTTC
D: TRBD1; J: TRBJ1-2; size: -; V: TRBV19; CDR3: CASRRGQGNYGYTF; DNA: TGTGCCAGTAGACGAGGACAGGGGAACTATGGCTACACCTTC
D: TRBD2; J: TRBJ2-5; size: -; V: TRBV20-1; CDR3: CSAVRTSRLNF; DNA: TGCAGTGCTGTCCGGACTAGCCGGCTGAACTTC
D: -; J: TRBJ1-2; size: few; V: TRBV12-3/TRBV12-4; CDR3: CASSFSDYGYTF; DNA: TGTGCCAGCAGTTTCAGCGACTATGGCTACACCTTC
D: TRBD1; J: TRBJ2-5; size: -; V: TRBV5-1; CDR3: CASSLQGNQETQYF; DNA: TGCGCCAGCAGCTTACAGGGGAACCAAGAGACCCAGTACTTC
D: TRBD1; J: TRBJ1-3; size: -; V: TRBV3-1/TRBV3-2; CDR3: CASTLDRGDSGNTIYF; DNA: TGTGCCAGCACCCTCGACAGGGGCGACTCTGGAAACACCATATATTTT
D: -; J: TRBJ1-6; size: many; V: TRBV7-2; CDR3: CASSSRGGQVANNSPLHF; DNA: TGTGCCAGCAGCTCCCGGGGGGGGCAGGTGGCGAATAATTCACCCCTCCACTTT
D: -; J: TRBJ1-1; size: -; V: TRBV4-1; CDR3: CASSQDPDNTEAFF; DNA: TGCGCCAGCAGCCAAGACCCAGATAACACTGAAGCTTTCTTT
D: TRBD1; J: TRBJ1-4; size: -; V: TRBV2; CDR3: CASSETTGNEKLFF; DNA: TGTGCCAGCAGTGAAACGACAGGGAATGAAAAACTGTTTTTT
D: TRBD1; J: TRBJ2-1; size: -; V: TRBV7-2; CDR3: CASSYVQGASYNEQFF; DNA: TGTGCCAGCAGCTATGTCCAGGGGGCCTCCTACAATGAGCAGTTCTTC
D: -; J: TRBJ1-1; size: few; V: TRBV5-1; CDR3: CASSLAGNTEAFF; DNA: TGCGCCAGCAGCTTGGCCGGGAACACTGAAGCTTTCTTT
D: -; J: TRBJ2-5; size: -; V: TRBV3-1/TRBV3-2; CDR3: CASSPLRTVKETQYF; DNA: TGTGCCAGCAGCCCACTGAGGACAGTCAAGGAGACCCAGTACTTC
D: -; J: TRBJ1-4; size: -; V: TRBV30; CDR3: CAWNEGVATNEKLFF; DNA: TGTGCCTGGAATGAAGGGGTTGCAACTAATGAAAAACTGTTTTTT